Listed here are 29 T cell receptor beta chains from one sample, sequenced in a study of Ad26.COV2.S vaccination and SARS-CoV-2 variants. The assay was immunoSEQ multiplex PCR, and TCRdb's table has in-frame clones only and misses some. This repertoire shows 300,000 to 400,000 clones, approximately 90% found once; its top ten account for 5.5% to 7%. The treatment is: roughly 20 received Ad26.COV2.S at low or high dose, single or two shots; a few received placebo; per-sample allocation not given. Material that was analyzed had been drawn on day 63 after the first vaccine or placebo injection. This specimen consisted of peripheral blood, obtained in a trial of Ad26.COV2.S vaccine versus placebo. The receptors derive from a person between 18 and 60 years old who received the Ad26.COV2.S COVID-19 vaccine or a placebo.

This clone appeared once. The chain joins TRBV10-3 to TRBJ1-2; TRBD1 is a possible D gene (6 bases). This CDR3 has 12 residues. V was pared by 10 bases and J by 8 bases, with 17 bases between. Germline V gene data show CDR1 as ENHRY and CDR2 as SYGVKD. The CDR3 nucleotides read TGTGCCACACAGGGCAACTTGGAAGGCTACACCTTC. Amino acids: CATQGNLEGYTF.

This chain joins TRBV6-2 or TRBV6-3 and TRBJ1-4; D perhaps matches TRBD1 (6 bases). This CDR3 has 15 amino acids. Germline V gene data show CDR1 as MNHEY and CDR2 as SVGEGT. Trimming removed 2 bases at V and 7 bases at J, with 14 bases between. The CDR3 region is CASSYGGTLSEKLFF. The CDR3 DNA sequence: TGTGCCAGCAGTTACGGCGGGACACTTAGTGAAAAACTGTTTTTT.

A few counts support this clone. The V call is TRBV5-6, the J call TRBJ1-1; D possibly corresponds to TRBD1 (6 bases). Germline V gene data show CDR1 as SGHDT and CDR2 as YYEEEE. The CDR3 length is 15 residues. V shed 4 bases and J shed 7 bases, with 20 bases lying between them. CDR3 DNA sequence: TGTGCCAGCAGCCGGGGTGACAGGAGGGCGGGTGAAGCTTTCTTT. This encodes CASSRGDRRAGEAFF.

V and J are TRBV5-6 and TRBJ2-4, with no clear D. CDR1 and CDR2 from the germline V gene are SGHDT and YYEEEE. CDR3 size: 16 residues. The ends were cut back, 2 bases at V and 0 bases at J, with 12 bases in the middle. For the CDR3, the DNA is TGTGCCAGCAGCTTTCTAACGAGCTTAGCCAAAAACATTCAGTACTTC. As protein: CASSFLTSLAKNIQYF.

This clone was counted a few times. The genes are TRBV2 and TRBJ2-2; 8 nucleotides agree with TRBD2. The germline V gene encodes CDR1 SNHLY and CDR2 FYNNEI. Trimming cost V 6 bases and J 5 bases; bases outside gene matches: 11. This CDR3 has 16 residues. CDR3 residues: CASRKSGGFSTGELFF. The CDR3 DNA reads TGTGCCAGCAGAAAGAGCGGGGGCTTCTCAACCGGGGAGCTGTTTTTT.

The rearrangement links TRBV5-1 to TRBJ2-1; 8 positions agree with TRBD2. This CDR3 is built from 16 residues. V was clipped by 4 bases and J by 5 bases; unmatched bases: 11. Per the germline V gene, CDR1 is SGHRS and CDR2 is YFSETQ. CDR3 region: CASSLSIAGSHNEQFF. In nucleotides, the CDR3 is TGCGCCAGCAGCCTATCAATAGCGGGATCCCACAATGAGCAGTTCTTC.

The J gene is TRBJ2-7, the V gene TRBV7-9; TRBD1 agrees at 9 bases. The CDR3 consists of 16 residues. Germline lookup yields CDR1 SEHNR and CDR2 FQNEAQ (reference sequence). With 1 base clipped from V and 2 bases from J, the junction kept 6 bases outside the gene matches. This chain's CDR3 is CASSLGPGQGTYEQYF. The CDR3 bases are TGTGCCAGCAGCTTAGGGCCCGGACAGGGGACCTACGAGCAGTACTTC.

The CDR3 sequence is CASSLLLPGHKDEKTYEQYF. For the CDR3, the DNA is TGTGCCAGCAGTTTACTCCTACCGGGACACAAAGATGAAAAAACTTACGAGCAGTACTTC. The V gene is TRBV28, the J gene TRBJ2-7; the D gene is possibly TRBD1 (6 bases). Trimming took off 2 bases at V and 4 bases at J, with 30 bases between the two ends. Germline lookup yields CDR1 MDHEN and CDR2 SYDVKM. The CDR3 covers 20 residues.

The CDR3, as DNA: TGTGCCAGCAGTATGGGTGGCGAGCAGTACTTC. Its protein is CASSMGGEQYF. V usage is TRBV6-5 and J usage is TRBJ2-7, with D unresolved. Trimming removed 5 bases from V and 6 bases from J, with 8 bases in between. The germline gives CDR1 MNHEY, CDR2 SVGAGI. The CDR3 consists of 11 residues.

The gene calls are TRBV4-3 and TRBJ1-1, with 8 bases lining up with TRBD1. Looked up from germline, CDR1 is LGHNA and CDR2 is YSLEER. CDR3 length: 19 amino acids. The junction had 12 bases not matched to a gene; V was cut back by 0 bases and J by 0 bases. CDR3 in DNA: TGCGCCAGCAGCCAAGAAGAAGGCTCCAGGGGGCCAATGAACACTGAAGCTTTCTTT. It codes for CASSQEEGSRGPMNTEAFF.

V and J are TRBV28 and TRBJ1-1; 8 bases agree with TRBD1. The CDR3 totals 13 residues. Germline V CDR1 and CDR2: MDHEN, SYDVKM. V lost 6 bases and J lost 1; bases outside the gene matches: 1. CDR3 sequence: CASSGQGNTEAFF. In DNA, the CDR3 is TGTGCCAGCAGCGGACAGGGGAACACTGAAGCTTTCTTT.

The V and J genes are TRBV6-5 and TRBJ2-7, with TRBD1 as a possible D gene (6 bases). V gave up 3 bases and J gave up 0 bases, with 12 bases separating them. The CDR3 runs to 15 residues. Per germline, CDR1 MNHEY and CDR2 SVGAGI. The CDR3 reads CASSYRDTFSYEQYF. CDR3 sequence (DNA): TGTGCCAGCAGTTATCGGGACACCTTCTCCTACGAGCAGTACTTC.

This clone showed up just a few times. The gene calls are TRBV4-1 and TRBJ1-2; no clear D. The V end lost 2 bases, the J end lost 2 bases, and 9 bases lay between the germline ends. The length of the CDR3 is 14 residues. Per the germline V gene, CDR1 is MGHRA and CDR2 is YSYEKL. CDR3 DNA: TGCGCCAGCAGCCAACTTACCGGGAACTATGGCTACACCTTC. Protein product: CASSQLTGNYGYTF.

This chain's CDR3 is CASSYSRQFVKQYF. CDR3 in DNA: TGTGCCAGCAGTTACTCGAGACAGTTTGTGAAGCAGTACTTC. The chain joins TRBV6-5 to TRBJ2-7; D might be TRBD1 (5 bases). The CDR3 is 14 amino acids. The V end was cut by 0 bases, the J end by 8 bases, with 14 bases between. From germline, CDR1 is MNHEY and CDR2 SVGAGI.

This sequence joins TRBV7-2 and TRBJ2-7; the match to TRBD2 covers 12 bases. V lost 5 bases to trimming and J lost 4 bases; unmatched junction nucleotides: 6. Per the germline V gene, CDR1 is SGHTA and CDR2 is FQGNSA. The CDR3 contains 15 residues. DNA of the CDR3: TGTGCCAGCAGCCCACGGACTAGCGGGGTATACGAGCAGTACTTC. Amino acids: CASSPRTSGVYEQYF.

The chain carries TRBV6-5 and TRBJ1-2; 8 bases match TRBD1. There are 13 residues in the CDR3. V was clipped by 6 bases and J by 3 bases; unmatched bases: 3. Germline-derived CDR1 and CDR2 are MNHEY and SVGAGI. The CDR3 loop reads CASRHRGDYGYTF. For the CDR3, the DNA is TGTGCCAGCAGACACAGGGGGGACTATGGCTACACCTTC.

The chain is built from TRBV10-3 and TRBJ1-2; 7 bases are shared with TRBD1. The CDR3 has 17 residues. Trimming took 6 bases from V and 0 from J; bases not matched to a gene: 13. Per germline, CDR1 ENHRY and CDR2 SYGVKD. The CDR3: CAIRNIKDRASNYGYTF. For the CDR3, the DNA is TGTGCCATCAGAAATATAAAAGACAGGGCATCTAACTATGGCTACACCTTC.

The chain is built from TRBV29-1 and TRBJ1-5; D not resolved. The germline CDR1 and CDR2 sequences are SQVTM and ANQGSEA. This CDR3 has 13 residues. V was trimmed by 0 bases and J by 4 bases, leaving 7 bases between them. The CDR3 DNA reads as TGCAGCGTTGAAGAACAGCAGAATCAGCCCCAGCATTTT. This translates into CSVEEQQNQPQHF.

The V gene is TRBV3-1 (or the pseudogene TRBV3-2), the J gene TRBJ1-3; D perhaps matches TRBD1 (5 bases). Per the germline V gene, CDR1 is LGHDT and CDR2 is YNNKEL (reference sequence). Trimming took off 1 base at V and 2 bases at J, with 9 bases between the two ends. This CDR3 has 15 residues. CDR3 nucleotides: TGTGCCAGCAGCCAAGCGACAGTGCCTGGAAACACCATATATTTT. This encodes CASSQATVPGNTIYF.

CDR3 in DNA: TGTGCCAGCATGGAGGGGGACGCCAATCAGCCCCAGCATTTT. Translation: CASMEGDANQPQHF. This sequence joins TRBV28 and TRBJ1-5, with D perhaps matching TRBD1 (6 bases). Trimming removed 7 bases at V and 3 bases at J, with 13 bases between. CDR1 is MDHEN, CDR2 SYDVKM, per germline. The CDR3 has 14 amino acids.

The chain joins TRBV7-8 to TRBJ1-1; TRBD1 matches 7 bases. The J segment lost 4 bases and the V segment lost 5 bases, leaving 4 bases of the junction unmatched. CDR3 length equals 13 residues. Germline CDR1 SGHVS, CDR2 FQNEAQ. The CDR3 DNA reads TGTGCCAGCAGCCACGCAGGGGGCACTGAAGCTTTCTTT. Translated: CASSHAGGTEAFF.

The chain joins TRBV27 to TRBJ2-6; 9 nucleotides line up with TRBD1. The trim removed 2 bases at V and 0 bases at J, leaving 8 bases unmatched. The CDR3 spans 19 residues. Germline V gives CDR1 MNHEY, CDR2 SMNVEV (reference sequence). The CDR3: CASSLLPGQGPSGANVLTF. CDR3 in DNA: TGTGCCAGCAGTTTACTACCGGGACAGGGCCCCTCTGGGGCCAACGTCCTGACTTTC. Complete variable domain (other parts from reference TRBV27 and TRBJ2-6): EAQVTQNPRYLITVTGKKLTVTCSQNMNHEYMSWYRQDPGLGLRQIYYSMNVEVTDKGDVPEGYKVSRKEKRNFPLILESPSPNQTSLYFCASSLLPGQGPSGANVLTFGAGSRLTVL.

V and J are TRBV5-4 and TRBJ2-7, with D unresolved. Germline assignment: CDR1 SGHNT and CDR2 YYREEE (reference sequence). This CDR3 has 15 residues. V was shortened by 2 bases and J by 2 bases, with 14 bases between the two germline ends. As DNA, the CDR3 is TGTGCCAGCAGCTTTCTACCGCAAGAGGCCTACGAGCAGTACTTC. As protein: CASSFLPQEAYEQYF.

The count of this clone is one. V is TRBV5-5 and J is TRBJ2-1, with a weak D call TRBD2 (5 bases). Deletions cut 3 bases from V and 8 bases from J, with 24 bases between. The CDR3 has 17 amino acids. Germline values: CDR1 SGHKS, CDR2 YYEKEE (reference sequence). CDR3 in DNA: TGTGCCAGCAGCTCAGTAGGAGGTCTTACGAATTTCCATGAGCAGTTCTTC. This encodes CASSSVGGLTNFHEQFF.

V is TRBV4-2 and J is TRBJ2-7, with D possibly matching TRBD1 (6 bases). V lost 2 bases, J lost 2 bases, and 13 bases lay in between. CDR1 and CDR2 from the germline V gene are LGHNA and YNFKEQ. CDR3 length: 15 amino acids. The CDR3 is CASSQHPGQPYEQYF. The CDR3 coding sequence is TGTGCCAGCAGCCAACACCCCGGACAGCCCTACGAGCAGTACTTC.

The chain combines TRBV5-6 with TRBJ1-3, with 9 bases fitting TRBD1. J was trimmed by 2 bases and V by 10 bases; bases with no gene match: 4. This CDR3 is built from 13 residues. Germline values: CDR1 SGHDT, CDR2 YYEEEE. The CDR3 sequence is CAGQGSAGNTIYF. The CDR3 DNA sequence: TGTGCCGGACAGGGGTCCGCTGGAAACACCATATATTTT. Full variable domain (remainder filled in from reference TRBV5-6 and TRBJ1-3): DAGVTQSPTHLIKTRGQQVTLRCSPKSGHDTVSWYQQALGQGPQFIFQYYEEEERQRGNFPDRFSGHQFPNYSSELNVNALLLGDSALYLCAGQGSAGNTIYFGEGSWLTVV.

This CDR3 reads CSVDWVGTVQETQYF. CDR3 nucleotide sequence: TGCAGCGTTGATTGGGTGGGAACAGTCCAAGAGACCCAGTACTTC. The chain links TRBV29-1 to TRBJ2-5; D gene unclear. With 3 bases removed from V and 1 base from J, the gap between germline ends came to 15 bases. Per the germline V gene, CDR1 is SQVTM and CDR2 is ANQGSEA. The CDR3 sequence is 15 residues long.

The chain employs TRBV6-4 and TRBJ1-1, with D uncertain. V lost 5 bases to trimming and J lost 1 base, with 8 bases between them. CDR3 size: 13 residues. The germline gives CDR1 MRHNA, CDR2 SNTAGT. The CDR3: CASSRNANTEAFF. The CDR3 nucleotides read TGTGCCAGCAGTCGTAACGCGAACACTGAAGCTTTCTTT.

This rearrangement joins TRBV21-1 to TRBJ1-2. TRBV21-1 represents a pseudogene. CDR3 length: 14 amino acids. CDR3 region: CASTLTARAYGYTF. The DNA of the CDR3 is TGTGCCAGCACCCTAACGGCCAGAGCCTATGGCTACACCTTC.